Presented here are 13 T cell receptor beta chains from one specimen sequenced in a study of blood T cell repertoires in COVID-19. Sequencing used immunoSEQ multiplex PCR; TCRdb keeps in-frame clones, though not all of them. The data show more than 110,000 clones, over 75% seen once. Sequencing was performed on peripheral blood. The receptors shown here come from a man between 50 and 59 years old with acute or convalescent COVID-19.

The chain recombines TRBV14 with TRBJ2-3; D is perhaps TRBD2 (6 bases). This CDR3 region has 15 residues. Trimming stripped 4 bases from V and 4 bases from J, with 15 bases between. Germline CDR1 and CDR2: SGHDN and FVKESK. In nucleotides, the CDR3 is TGTGCCAGCAGCCGAATTGCGGGATCGGCAGATACGCAGTATTTT. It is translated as CASSRIAGSADTQYF.

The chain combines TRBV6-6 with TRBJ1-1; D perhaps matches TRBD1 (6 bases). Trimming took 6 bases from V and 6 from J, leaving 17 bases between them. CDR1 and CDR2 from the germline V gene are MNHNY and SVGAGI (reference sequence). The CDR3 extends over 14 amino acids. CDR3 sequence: CASSHGQRGAEAFF. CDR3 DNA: TGTGCCAGCAGCCATGGACAGCGGGGGGCTGAAGCTTTCTTT.

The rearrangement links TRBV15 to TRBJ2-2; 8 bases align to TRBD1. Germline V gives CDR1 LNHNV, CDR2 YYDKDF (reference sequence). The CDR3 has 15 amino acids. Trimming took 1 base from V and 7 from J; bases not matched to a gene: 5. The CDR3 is CATSRVRGQGGELFF. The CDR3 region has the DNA TGTGCCACCAGCAGAGTCAGGGGGCAGGGCGGGGAGCTGTTTTTT.

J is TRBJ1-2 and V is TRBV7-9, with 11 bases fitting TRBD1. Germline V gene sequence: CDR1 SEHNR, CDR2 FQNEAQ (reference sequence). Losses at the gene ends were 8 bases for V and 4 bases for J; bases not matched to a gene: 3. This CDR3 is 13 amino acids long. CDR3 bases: TGTGCCAGCGGACAGGGGGCGGCCTATGGCTACACCTTC. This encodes CASGQGAAYGYTF.

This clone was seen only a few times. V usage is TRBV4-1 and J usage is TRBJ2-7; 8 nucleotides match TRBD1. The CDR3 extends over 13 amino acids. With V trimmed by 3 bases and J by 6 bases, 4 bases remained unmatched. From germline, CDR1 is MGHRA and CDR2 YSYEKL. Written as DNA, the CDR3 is TGCGCCAGCAGCCAGGTTACAGGGGGCGAGCAGTACTTC. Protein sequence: CASSQVTGGEQYF.

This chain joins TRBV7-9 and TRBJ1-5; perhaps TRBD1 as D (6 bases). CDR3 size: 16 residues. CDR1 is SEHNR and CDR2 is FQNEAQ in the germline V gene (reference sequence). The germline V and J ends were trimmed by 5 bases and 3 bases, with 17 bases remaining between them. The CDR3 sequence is CASSNYQGTNNQPQHF. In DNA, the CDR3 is TGTGCCAGCAGCAACTACCAGGGGACGAACAATCAGCCCCAGCATTTT.

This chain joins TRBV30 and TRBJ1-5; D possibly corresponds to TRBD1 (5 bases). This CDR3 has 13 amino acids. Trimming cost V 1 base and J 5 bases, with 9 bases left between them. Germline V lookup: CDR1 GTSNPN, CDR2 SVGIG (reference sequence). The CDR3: CAWSDQGDQPQHF. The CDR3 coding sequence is TGTGCCTGGAGTGACCAGGGCGATCAGCCCCAGCATTTT.

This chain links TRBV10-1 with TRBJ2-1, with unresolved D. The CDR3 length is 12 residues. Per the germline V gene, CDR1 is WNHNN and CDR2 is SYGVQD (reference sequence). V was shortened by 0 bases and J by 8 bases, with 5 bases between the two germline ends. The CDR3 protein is CASSESGDEQFF. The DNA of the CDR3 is TGCGCCAGCAGTGAGTCCGGAGATGAGCAGTTCTTC.

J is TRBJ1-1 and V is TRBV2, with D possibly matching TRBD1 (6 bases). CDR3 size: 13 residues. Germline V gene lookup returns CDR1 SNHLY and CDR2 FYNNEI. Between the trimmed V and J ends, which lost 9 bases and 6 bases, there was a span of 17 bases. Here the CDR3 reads CASSTGLDSEAFF. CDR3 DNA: TGTGCCAGTTCGACAGGACTGGATTCTGAAGCTTTCTTT.

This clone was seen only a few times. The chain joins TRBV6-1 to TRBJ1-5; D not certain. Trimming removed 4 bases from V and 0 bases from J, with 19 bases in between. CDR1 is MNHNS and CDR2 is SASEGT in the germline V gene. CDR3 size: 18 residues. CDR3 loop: CASSATVFFLYSNQPQHF. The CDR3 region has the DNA TGTGCCAGCAGTGCCACAGTATTCTTCCTTTATAGCAATCAGCCCCAGCATTTT.

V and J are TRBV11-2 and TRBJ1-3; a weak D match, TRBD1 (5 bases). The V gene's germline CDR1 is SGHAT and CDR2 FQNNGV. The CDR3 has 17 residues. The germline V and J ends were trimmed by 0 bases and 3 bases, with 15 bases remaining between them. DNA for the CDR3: TGTGCCAGCAGCTTAGATGGAAGGGGTGTAGGTGGAAACACCATATATTTT. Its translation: CASSLDGRGVGGNTIYF.

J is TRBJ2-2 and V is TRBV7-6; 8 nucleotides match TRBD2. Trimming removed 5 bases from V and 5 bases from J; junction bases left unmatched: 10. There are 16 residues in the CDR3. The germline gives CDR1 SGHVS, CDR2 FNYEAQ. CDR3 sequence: CASSPKRERGTGELFF. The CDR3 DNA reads TGTGCCAGCAGCCCTAAGCGGGAGCGGGGTACCGGGGAGCTGTTTTTT. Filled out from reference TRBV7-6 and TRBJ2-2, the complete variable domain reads GAGVSQSPRYKVTKRGQDVALRCDPISGHVSLYWYRQALGQGPEFLTYFNYEAQQDKSGLPNDRFSAERPEGSISTLTIQRTEQRDSAMYRCASSPKRERGTGELFFGEGSRLTVL.

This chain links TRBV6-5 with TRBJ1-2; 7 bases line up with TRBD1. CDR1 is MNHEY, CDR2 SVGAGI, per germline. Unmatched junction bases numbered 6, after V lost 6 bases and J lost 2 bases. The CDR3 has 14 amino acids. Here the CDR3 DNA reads TGTGCCAGCAGCAAGCTACAGGGGAACTATGGCTACACCTTC. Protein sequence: CASSKLQGNYGYTF.